This T cell receptor (beta chain) was observed in a study of T cell changes during pregnancy in multiple sclerosis. Germline V gene data show CDR1 as MNHEY and CDR2 as SMNVEV (reference sequence). The CDR3 extends over 16 amino acids. V was clipped by 3 bases and J by 1 base, with 14 bases between them. The table came from immunoSEQ multiplex PCR; TCRdb's copy has only in-frame clones and leaves some out. The sample lists 45,000 to 60,000 clones; around nine tenths were seen once. This specimen consisted of CD8+ T cells from peripheral blood mononuclear cells, obtained before pregnancy. The sequence derives from a female donor with multiple sclerosis, enrolled in a pregnancy study. V usage is TRBV27 and J usage is TRBJ2-3; D is perhaps TRBD2 (7 bases). The CDR3 sequence: CASSFPGGRGTDTQYF. CDR3 DNA: TGTGCCAGCAGTTTCCCCGGGGGGCGGGGCACAGATACGCAGTATTTT.